These T cell receptor beta chains were read from a single sample in a study of blood T cell repertoires in COVID-19. The repertoire was sequenced with immunoSEQ multiplex PCR; TCRdb's copy has only in-frame clones and lacks some. The sample lists fewer than 400,000 clones; about 92% were seen once. The sequenced sample consisted of PBMCs or T cells enriched from blood (not recorded which). The receptors come from a woman in her 30s who had recovered from COVID-19. The CDR3 runs from the conserved cysteine through the conserved F or W. The D gene is left open where the match is weak. The listing skips clone size in some rows; elsewhere it reads once, few, many or a size class.

CDR3nt	CDR3aa	d_gene	len	v_gene	abundance	j_gene
TGTGCCAGCAGTTTTACAGGGAACACTGAAGCTTTCTTT	CASSFTGNTEAFF	-	13	TRBV12-3/TRBV12-4	-	TRBJ1-1
TGTGCCTGGCCGGGAGGCCGGGTAGCAGATACGCAGTATTTT	CAWPGGRVADTQYF	TRBD2	14	TRBV30	-	TRBJ2-3
TGTGCCACCAGTGATCCCGTGGGACTCCAAGAGACCCAGTACTTC	CATSDPVGLQETQYF	-	15	TRBV24-1	-	TRBJ2-5
TGTGCCACCAGGGTTGGACAGAGTGCCTACGAGCAGTACTTC	CATRVGQSAYEQYF	-	14	TRBV15	-	TRBJ2-7
TGTGCCAGCAGTTCGGGGTTTGGCTACACCTTC	CASSSGFGYTF	-	11	TRBV5-6	-	TRBJ1-2
TGTGCCATAGCCAGGGGAGATAGCAATCAGCCCCAGCATTTT	CAIARGDSNQPQHF	-	14	TRBV10-3	-	TRBJ1-5
TGTGCCAGCAGCTTGGGTCGTTCGGGTGGCTACACCTTC	CASSLGRSGGYTF	-	13	TRBV5-6	-	TRBJ1-2
TGTGCCAGCAGCCCTAAGCCTCCGGGACTAGCGGGGGGTCTGGGGGGAGATACGCAGTATTTT	CASSPKPPGLAGGLGGDTQYF	TRBD2	21	TRBV7-3	-	TRBJ2-3
TGTGCCAGCAGCTTAGAGGTCAGGGGGAAGGAGAGGTATGGCTACACCTTC	CASSLEVRGKERYGYTF	TRBD1	17	TRBV11-3	-	TRBJ1-2
TGCGCCAGCAGCCAAGAGAGGCGGGGGGCCACAGATACGCAGTATTTT	CASSQERRGATDTQYF	TRBD2	16	TRBV4-1	-	TRBJ2-3
TGTGCCAGTACCGGGAGTGGAAACACCATATATTTT	CASTGSGNTIYF	-	12	TRBV7-2	-	TRBJ1-3
TGTGCCAGCTCACCCGGGACAGGGGTCGCAGATACGCAGTATTTT	CASSPGTGVADTQYF	TRBD1	15	TRBV18	-	TRBJ2-3
TGTGCCAGCCCTCCCCTCGGCGGGGGGACCACCGGGGAGCTGTTTTTT	CASPPLGGGTTGELFF	TRBD2	16	TRBV7-2	-	TRBJ2-2
TGTGCCAGCAGCTTAGCTTTGGGGGCGGGCCGCACTTGGCAGTTCTTC	CASSLALGAGRTWQFF	-	16	TRBV7-8	-	TRBJ2-1
TGTGCCAGCACCCGCGTCTATGGCTACACCTTC	CASTRVYGYTF	-	11	TRBV2	-	TRBJ1-2
TGCAGCGTTGTGACAGGGGGACTTACTGAAGCTTTCTTT	CSVVTGGLTEAFF	TRBD1	13	TRBV29-1	-	TRBJ1-1
TGTGCCAGCAGCGTAGGAGGGACAGATGGACCTAACTATGGCTACACCTTC	CASSVGGTDGPNYGYTF	TRBD1	17	TRBV9	-	TRBJ1-2
TGTGCCACCAGTGCCGGGGACAGGGTAAGTCAGCCCCAGCATTTT	CATSAGDRVSQPQHF	TRBD1	15	TRBV24-1	-	TRBJ1-5
TGTGCCAGTGGAGCTCGGGGCTACACCTTC	CASGARGYTF	-	10	TRBV19	-	TRBJ1-2
TGTGCCTGGGACCGGGACAGGAACTCCGGGGAGCTGTTTTTT	CAWDRDRNSGELFF	TRBD1	14	TRBV30	once	TRBJ2-2
TGTGCCACCCTTCCACCAGGGACTACGAGGGAGCAGTACTTC	CATLPPGTTREQYF	TRBD2	14	TRBV28	-	TRBJ2-7
TGTGCCAGCAGTTTATCCGGGGTCATCAGCGGTTCACCCCTCCACTTT	CASSLSGVISGSPLHF	-	16	TRBV28	-	TRBJ1-6
TGTGCCAGCAGTCCCAGGGTCGGCACTGAAGCTTTCTTT	CASSPRVGTEAFF	-	13	TRBV2	-	TRBJ1-1
TGTGCCAGCAGCGCCGGACTAGCGGGGGGGAGGGCAGATACGCAGTATTTT	CASSAGLAGGRADTQYF	TRBD2	17	TRBV9	-	TRBJ2-3
TGTGCCAGCAGCCCCTCGGGACAGTTTGGCTATGGCTACACCTTC	CASSPSGQFGYGYTF	TRBD1	15	TRBV5-8	-	TRBJ1-2
TGTGCCAGCTCACCATCCTACAGACACTATGGCTACACCTTC	CASSPSYRHYGYTF	-	14	TRBV18	-	TRBJ1-2
TGTGCCAGCAGCTTAATCCGTGGGGGGAACTCCTACGAGCAGTACTTC	CASSLIRGGNSYEQYF	-	16	TRBV7-8	-	TRBJ2-7
TGTGCCAGCGGGGAACTAGCGGCCTACACAGATACGCAGTATTTT	CASGELAAYTDTQYF	TRBD2	15	TRBV11-2	-	TRBJ2-3
TGTGCCAGCTCCACAGGGTACGGGGAAAAACTGTTTTTT	CASSTGYGEKLFF	-	13	TRBV19	once	TRBJ1-4
TGTGCCAGCGGGGGACAGGGCTATTTATCCTACAATGAGCAGTTCTTC	CASGGQGYLSYNEQFF	TRBD1	16	TRBV3-1/TRBV3-2	-	TRBJ2-1
TGTGCCAGCAGCTCCCCGGGGGGCACAGATACGCAGTATTTT	CASSSPGGTDTQYF	-	14	TRBV9	once	TRBJ2-3
TGTGCCAGCAGCCAAGCCGGGACTAGGTCCTACAATGAGCAGTTCTTC	CASSQAGTRSYNEQFF	TRBD2	16	TRBV3-1/TRBV3-2	-	TRBJ2-1
TGTGCCAGCAGTTACTCGGGGGCTTCTACAGATACGCAGTATTTT	CASSYSGASTDTQYF	-	15	TRBV6-5	-	TRBJ2-3
TGTGCCAGCTCCCCGGGGGAATATGGCTACACCTTC	CASSPGEYGYTF	-	12	TRBV18	-	TRBJ1-2
TGTGCCAGCAGCCCTAGCGGGAGGGCCAACGGGGAGCAGTTCTTC	CASSPSGRANGEQFF	TRBD2	15	TRBV5-6	medium-sized	TRBJ2-1
TGCGCCAGCAGCAACCGACTAGCGGGAGGGTCCTACAATGAGCAGTTCTTC	CASSNRLAGGSYNEQFF	TRBD2	17	TRBV5-1	once	TRBJ2-1
TGTGCCAGCCCCTCCCCCTACGGGAGCCCCTACGAGCAGTACTTC	CASPSPYGSPYEQYF	-	15	TRBV5-5	-	TRBJ2-7
TGTGCCAGCTCACCACCGGCGAACACTGAAGCTTTCTTT	CASSPPANTEAFF	-	13	TRBV18	once	TRBJ1-1
TGTGCCAGCAGTTACACCAGCGGGAGGGCCGGGGAGACCCAGTACTTC	CASSYTSGRAGETQYF	TRBD2	16	TRBV6-5	-	TRBJ2-5
TGTGCCTCTAGGCAGGGCTCCTACGAGCAGTACTTC	CASRQGSYEQYF	-	12	TRBV10-3	-	TRBJ2-7
TGTGTCAGCAGCCCCACCGAACAGGGCTACAATGAGCAGTTCTTC	CVSSPTEQGYNEQFF	-	15	TRBV11-2	-	TRBJ2-1
TGTGCCATCAGTGATGGCAGGGGGGTGAGTTCACCCCTCCACTTT	CAISDGRGVSSPLHF	TRBD1	15	TRBV10-3	-	TRBJ1-6
TGTGCCACCAGTGATTCGTCCACAGATACGCAGTATTTT	CATSDSSTDTQYF	-	13	TRBV24-1	-	TRBJ2-3
TGTGCCAGTAGTATAGATCTGGCAGGCTTCCAGCGGGGTGAAAAACTGTTTTTT	CASSIDLAGFQRGEKLFF	-	18	TRBV19	-	TRBJ1-4
TGTGCCAGCAGCTACCGCGGGACAGGGTTCTACAATGAGCAGTTCTTC	CASSYRGTGFYNEQFF	TRBD1	16	TRBV5-6	-	TRBJ2-1
TGTGCCAGCCACCGGGCAACTAATGAAAAACTGTTTTTT	CASHRATNEKLFF	-	13	TRBV2	-	TRBJ1-4
TGTGCCAGCAGCCTCTCCCGAGGGACAGGGGACCGCGAGCAGTACTTC	CASSLSRGTGDREQYF	TRBD1	16	TRBV7-2	-	TRBJ2-7
TGTGCCAGCAGTCAGCGGTGGGGCTCCTACGAGCAGTACTTC	CASSQRWGSYEQYF	-	14	TRBV7-9	-	TRBJ2-7
TGTGCCAGCAGTGAAACCCAAGGGGACAGATTGAACACTGAAGCTTTCTTT	CASSETQGDRLNTEAFF	TRBD1	17	TRBV2	-	TRBJ1-1